Below, one TCR beta chain is given with its context. Its cognate antigen is unknown. The data belong to a study of graft-versus-host responses after intestinal transplantation. The CDR3 length is 14 residues. V gave up 5 bases and J gave up 6 bases, with 11 bases separating them. Germline CDR1 is MNHEY and CDR2 is SVGAGI. Libraries were prepared by immunoSEQ multiplex PCR; TCRdb keeps only in-frame clonotypes and omits some of them. Here the sample spans roughly 97,000 clones, over 75% being singletons. Sequenced material: unstimulated CD4+ T cells sorted from spleen or lymph node cells, taken before intestinal transplant. The clonotype comes from a human donor who received an intestinal transplant. The rearrangement joins TRBV6-5 to TRBJ1-6, with D possibly being TRBD1 (6 bases). CDR3: CASSARDTNSPLHF. CDR3 nucleotides: TGTGCCAGCAGTGCCCGGGACACTAATTCACCCCTCCACTTT.